This T cell receptor (beta chain) emerged from a study of cytomegalovirus exposure and HLA in healthy donors. The CDR3 length is 14 residues. Looked up from germline, CDR1 is SGHVS and CDR2 is FQNEAQ. V was cut by 0 bases and J by 2 bases, with 7 bases left in between. Both 60 Vbeta primers and 13 Jbeta primers went into the PCR. Clones were sequenced by immunoSEQ multiplex PCR, and TCRdb holds only the in-frame ones, with some missing. The data contain 200,000 or so clones, about four fifths of them seen just once; the ten biggest clones take up 0.25% to 0.3%. Study-wide results and limits: A missense variant in DCLRE1C was later tied to TCR beta V- and J-gene trimming.

A remark on this clone: Antigen: not known.

This TCR came from a boy between 5 and 17 years old in good health and CMV-seronegative. The sequencing input was PBMCs. The V gene is TRBV7-8, the J gene TRBJ1-2; D remains unclear. The CDR3 sequence is CASSLAHRNYGYTF. The CDR3 DNA reads as TGTGCCAGCAGCTTAGCGCACAGAAACTATGGCTACACCTTC. Full variable domain (outside the CDR3, taken from reference TRBV7-8 and TRBJ1-2): GAGVSQSPRYKVAKRGQDVALRCDPISGHVSLFWYQQALGQGPEFLTYFQNEAQLDKSGLPSDRFFAERPEGSVSTLKIQRTQQEDSAVYLCASSLAHRNYGYTFGSGTRLTVV.